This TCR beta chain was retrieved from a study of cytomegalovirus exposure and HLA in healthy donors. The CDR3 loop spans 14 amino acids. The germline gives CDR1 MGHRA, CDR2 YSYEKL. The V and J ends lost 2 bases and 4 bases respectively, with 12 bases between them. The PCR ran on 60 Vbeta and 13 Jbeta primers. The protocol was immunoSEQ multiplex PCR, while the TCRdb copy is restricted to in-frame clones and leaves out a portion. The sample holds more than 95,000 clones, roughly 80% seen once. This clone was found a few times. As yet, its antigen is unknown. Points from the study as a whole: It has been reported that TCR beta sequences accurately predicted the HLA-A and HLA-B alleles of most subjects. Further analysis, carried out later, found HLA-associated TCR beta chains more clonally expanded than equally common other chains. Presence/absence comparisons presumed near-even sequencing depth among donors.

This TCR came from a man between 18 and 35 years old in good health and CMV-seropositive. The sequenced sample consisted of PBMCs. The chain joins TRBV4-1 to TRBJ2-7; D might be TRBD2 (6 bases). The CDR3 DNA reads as TGCGCCAGCAGCCAATACGTCGGGAGTTACGAGCAGTACTTC. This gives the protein CASSQYVGSYEQYF.